Each of the 13 T cell receptor beta chains below was sequenced from the same sample in a study of post-analysis software for immune sequencing data. Whole-study findings and limits: In patients, TRBV5-6, TRBV5-1 and TRBV20-1 belonged to 4 or 5 TRBV segments found more frequently than in controls.

Antigen specificity for these receptors is unknown. Prepared TCR beta cDNA libraries contained unique molecular identifiers. Using its own MiXCR run on the PCR reads, TCRdb lists one record per CDR3 protein. The sample holds 750,000 to 950,000 distinct CDR3 sequences, roughly 50% seen once. Material for sequencing was blood. The receptors derive from a girl under 18 with multiple sclerosis.

The rearrangement joins TRBV2 to TRBJ2-5; tentatively, D is TRBD1 or TRBD2 (5 bases each). The V end was cut by 2 bases, the J end by 1 base, with 17 bases between. The germline V gene encodes CDR1 SNHLY and CDR2 FYNNEI. This CDR3 contains 17 residues. The CDR3 region has the DNA TGTGCCAGCAGTGAATCGATGGGGTGGGGGTCCCAAGAGACCCAGTACTTC. Residues: CASSESMGWGSQETQYF.

J is TRBJ2-7 and V is TRBV10-3; 7 bases map to TRBD1. Germline V gene lookup returns CDR1 ENHRY and CDR2 SYGVKD. V was pared by 0 bases and J by 5 bases, with 7 bases of the junction left unmatched. The CDR3 length is 15 residues. CDR3 in amino acids: CAISESQRGRHEQYF. Written as DNA, the CDR3 is TGTGCCATCAGTGAGTCGCAGAGGGGGCGACACGAGCAGTACTTC.

The chain joins TRBV7-8 to TRBJ2-7; D is perhaps TRBD1 or TRBD2 (5 bases each). CDR3 length equals 16 residues. The germline V and J ends were trimmed by 6 bases and 0 bases, with 18 bases remaining between them. The germline V gene has CDR1 SGHVS and CDR2 FQNEAQ. CDR3 sequence reads: CASSRGAGKNSYEQYF. For the CDR3, the DNA is TGTGCCAGCAGTCGGGGTGCAGGGAAGAACTCCTACGAGCAGTACTTC.

The chain carries TRBV3-1 and TRBJ1-5, with unresolved D. The ends were cut back, 1 base at V and 5 bases at J, with 9 bases in the middle. There are 14 residues in the CDR3. CDR1 is LGHDT and CDR2 is YNNKEL in the germline V gene (reference sequence). The CDR3 nucleotides are TGTGCCAGCAGCCAAGTGCCCTCCGATCAGCCCCAGCATTTT. This encodes CASSQVPSDQPQHF.

The chain recombines TRBV10-3 with TRBJ2-7, with D perhaps assigned TRBD1 or TRBD2 (6 bases each). CDR1 is ENHRY, CDR2 SYGVKD, per germline. V gave up 2 bases and J gave up 6 bases, with 14 bases separating them. CDR3 length equals 14 residues. The CDR3 DNA is TGTGCCATCAGTGAGGGTCCCAGGGGAGGCGAGCAGTACTTC. The encoded protein is CAISEGPRGGEQYF.

In its sample, this clonotype was seen a few times. The genes are TRBV6-1 and TRBJ2-2; no clear D. CDR3 length equals 15 residues. Germline CDR1 reads MNHNS; CDR2 reads SASEGT. Between the trimmed V and J ends, which lost 7 bases and 7 bases, there was a span of 19 bases. CDR3 in DNA: TGTGCCAGCACCCCGGACGGCGTCTTCGGCGGGGAGCTGTTTTTT. Translated: CASTPDGVFGGELFF.

V gene TRBV20-1 combines with J gene TRBJ2-7; 14 bases are shared with TRBD2. Germline V gene lookup returns CDR1 DFQATT and CDR2 SNEGSKA (reference sequence). Losses at the gene ends were 6 bases for V and 7 bases for J; bases not matched to a gene: 14. This CDR3 has 16 residues. The chain's CDR3 is CSAPKPGLAGGGEQYF. Here the CDR3 DNA reads TGCAGTGCCCCCAAGCCCGGACTAGCGGGAGGCGGAGAGCAGTACTTC.

This clonotype occurred a few times. The V gene is TRBV29-1, the J gene TRBJ2-7; D is uncertain. Between the trimmed V and J ends, which lost 1 base and 1 base, there was a span of 11 bases. The CDR3 extends over 14 amino acids. CDR1 SQVTM and CDR2 ANQGSEA come from the germline V gene. CDR3 sequence: CSVEASGSSYEQYF. The CDR3 DNA sequence: TGCAGCGTTGAAGCATCTGGCAGTTCCTACGAGCAGTACTTC.

The rearrangement joins TRBV4-1 to TRBJ1-4; 7 nucleotides agree with TRBD1. Germline V gene data show CDR1 as MGHRA and CDR2 as YSYEKL. The J segment lost 7 bases and the V segment lost 2 bases, leaving 10 bases of the junction unmatched. This CDR3 comprises 16 residues. The CDR3 here is CASSQIPQGQGEKLFF. In DNA, the CDR3 is TGCGCCAGCAGCCAAATCCCACAGGGGCAAGGTGAAAAACTGTTTTTT.

The table lists this clonotype with a few counts. This chain uses TRBV29-1 with TRBJ2-1, with D hard to call. Germline values: CDR1 SQVTM, CDR2 ANQGSEA. CDR3 length: 12 residues. Trimming cost V 7 bases and J 15 bases, with 22 bases left between them. This CDR3 is CSARNTSTYPFF. In DNA, the CDR3 is TGCAGCGCCCGGAATACCTCTACCTATCCGTTCTTC.

This clonotype was observed once. The genes are TRBV20-1 and TRBJ2-5; the match to TRBD2 covers 9 bases. The CDR3 runs to 14 residues. V shed 3 bases and J 4 bases; nucleotides not matched to a gene: 6. Looked up from germline, CDR1 is DFQATT and CDR2 is SNEGSKA (reference sequence). The chain's CDR3 is CSARPSGMVETQYF. The CDR3, as DNA: TGCAGTGCTAGGCCTAGCGGGATGGTAGAGACCCAGTACTTC.

The chain joins TRBV14 to TRBJ2-1; D ambiguous. CDR3 length: 13 residues. Germline loops: CDR1 SGHDN, CDR2 FVKESK. Trimming cost V 0 bases and J 15 bases, with 15 bases left between them. The CDR3 spells CASSQDRVSSGFF. CDR3 bases: TGTGCCAGCAGCCAAGATCGTGTCAGTTCGGGGTTCTTC.

This clonotype was detected only a few times. This chain connects TRBV7-9 to TRBJ2-7; D is unclear. CDR1 is SEHNR, CDR2 FQNEAQ, per germline (reference sequence). This CDR3 comprises 14 residues. V was clipped by 7 bases and J by 2 bases, with 15 bases between them. CDR3 loop: CASTSSTYTYEQYF. In nucleotides, the CDR3 is TGTGCCAGCACCTCCTCCACGTATACCTACGAGCAGTACTTC.